The TCR beta chain under discussion was sequenced for a study of blood T cells in healthy people across ages. Using a J-beta primer mix together with a sample-barcoded 5' primer, a second PCR was run for roughly 6 to 11 cycles. MiXCR was run by TCRdb on the 5' RACE reads, yielding one entry per CDR3 protein. The sample contains roughly 2 million distinct CDR3 sequences, around half of which appear only once. The length of the CDR3 is 16 residues. J was trimmed by 0 bases and V by 3 bases; bases with no gene match: 4. Germline lookup yields CDR1 SGDLS and CDR2 YYNGEE. Material: blood. The genes are TRBV9 and TRBJ2-1; 9 bases line up with TRBD2. The receptor was isolated from a woman in her thirties or forties in good health. The CDR3 DNA is TGTGCCAGCAGCGCAGGACTAGCGTTCTCCTACAATGAGCAGTTCTTC. Translation gives CASSAGLAFSYNEQFF.